A single sample gave rise to the 18 T cell receptor beta chains below, sequenced in a study of breast tumors, draining lymph nodes, adjacent tissues. TCRdb reanalysed the multiplex PCR reads using MiXCR and keeps one entry per CDR3 protein. There are about 25,000 distinct CDR3 sequences in the sample; about 25% occur only once, and about 13% lies in the top ten. The sample consisted of breast tumor tissue. The receptor source for this set is a female donor with breast cancer. Some clones in this sample may be carry-over from other donors' samples.

This clonotype was counted at least ten times. The chain carries TRBV6-1 and TRBJ2-3; D not certain. The CDR3 loop spans 14 amino acids. Trimming pared 6 bases from V and 0 bases from J, leaving 10 bases between. The germline CDR1 and CDR2 sequences are MNHNS and SASEGT. CDR3 nucleotides: TGTGCCAGCAGACGAGGAGCGAGCACAGATACGCAGTATTTT. Protein product: CASRRGASTDTQYF.

This clonotype was seen repeatedly, ten times or more. This rearrangement joins TRBV3-1 to TRBJ2-2; TRBD2 agrees at 14 bases. Trimming took 4 bases from V and 4 from J; bases not matched to a gene: 2. Germline lookup yields CDR1 LGHDT and CDR2 YNNKEL (reference sequence). The CDR3 is made up of 16 amino acids. The DNA for the CDR3 is TGTGCCAGCAGCCCGGGACTAGCGGGAGCCACCGGGGAGCTGTTTTTT. Translation gives CASSPGLAGATGELFF.

This clonotype was counted many times. The gene calls are TRBV5-4 and TRBJ2-1; TRBD1 aligns across 8 bases. Germline V gene data show CDR1 as SGHNT and CDR2 as YYREEE (reference sequence). J lost 7 bases, V lost 0 bases, and 6 bases had no gene match. The CDR3 covers 15 residues. CDR3 region: CASSLATGAENEQFF. As DNA, the CDR3 is TGTGCCAGCAGCTTGGCGACAGGGGCGGAGAATGAGCAGTTCTTC.

This clonotype ranks as medium-sized. V and J are TRBV15 and TRBJ2-7; the D gene is possibly TRBD2 (6 bases). With 0 bases removed from V and 4 bases from J, the gap between germline ends came to 19 bases. CDR1 and CDR2 from the germline V gene are LNHNV and YYDKDF (reference sequence). The CDR3 has 17 residues. The CDR3 DNA follows: TGTGCCACCAGCAGAGATGAGGGGTTCAGCGGGCAATACGAGCAGTACTTC. Protein: CATSRDEGFSGQYEQYF.

This clonotype was observed at least ten times. The chain couples TRBV24-1 to TRBJ1-2, with no clear D. Germline V lookup: CDR1 KGHDR, CDR2 SFDVKD. The CDR3 extends over 11 amino acids. V was trimmed by 1 base and J by 8 bases, leaving 4 bases between them. The CDR3 DNA reads TGTGCCACCAGTGATTTCCGGGGCTACACCTTC. Amino acids: CATSDFRGYTF.

This clonotype was picked up many times. The chain is built from TRBV7-8 and TRBJ2-2; D not resolved. Per the germline V gene, CDR1 is SGHVS and CDR2 is FQNEAQ. The ends were cut back, 2 bases at V and 2 bases at J, with 21 bases in the middle. The CDR3 spans 19 residues. CDR3 DNA sequence: TGTGCCAGCAGCTTAAACTATCTGCGCGGAGCGTACAACACCGGGGAGCTGTTTTTT. It encodes CASSLNYLRGAYNTGELFF. The whole variable domain, filled in from reference TRBV7-8 and TRBJ2-2, reads GAGVSQSPRYKVAKRGQDVALRCDPISGHVSLFWYQQALGQGPEFLTYFQNEAQLDKSGLPSDRFFAERPEGSVSTLKIQRTQQEDSAVYLCASSLNYLRGAYNTGELFFGEGSRLTVL.

In the case of this clonotype: A much larger clonotype is one base distant, so this may be a read error. The chain joins TRBV12-5 to TRBJ2-3; no clear D gene. CDR1 is LGHNT and CDR2 is FRNRAP in the germline V gene. The V end lost 2 bases, the J end lost 5 bases, and 8 bases lay between the germline ends. The CDR3 has 13 residues. CDR3 DNA: TGTGCTAGTGGTTTGACAGAGATAGATACGCAGTATTTT. Amino acids: CASGLTEIDTQYF.

As regards this clonotype: Since a much larger clone is just one base distant, this may be a read error. This is likely a read error, given that the CDR3 carries no conserved phenylalanine or tryptophan at its end. The chain combines TRBV19 with TRBJ1-5, with D unresolved. V dropped 3 bases and J dropped 2 bases, with 8 bases sitting between them. Germline CDR1 is LNHDA and CDR2 is SQIVND (reference sequence). The CDR3 extends over 14 amino acids. DNA for the CDR3: TGTGCCAGTAGTATGTATCAGGGCAATCAGCCCCAGCATCTT. The encoded protein is CASSMYQGNQPQHL.

The CDR3 is CSASSPRTTAYEQYF. The CDR3 nucleotides read TGCAGTGCCAGCAGCCCCCGGACAACAGCCTACGAGCAGTACTTC. The rearrangement joins TRBV20-1 to TRBJ2-7, with D perhaps matching TRBD1 (5 bases). Germline V CDR1 and CDR2: DFQATT, SNEGSKA (reference sequence). The CDR3 has 15 amino acids. V lost 6 bases, J lost 2 bases, and 20 bases lay in between.

The sample holds many counts of this clonotype. CDR3 DNA sequence: TGTGCCAGCAGCCCAAAAGAGGGGTGGGCAAATCAGCCCCAGCATTTT. Its translation is CASSPKEGWANQPQHF. V usage is TRBV2 and J usage is TRBJ1-5, with D maybe TRBD1 (5 bases). The CDR3 length is 16 residues. CDR1 is SNHLY and CDR2 is FYNNEI in the germline V gene. V lost 6 bases, J lost 4 bases, and 19 bases lay in between.

At least ten counts were recorded for this clonotype. The chain couples TRBV20-1 to TRBJ2-7, with 9 bases that match TRBD1. CDR1 DFQATT and CDR2 SNEGSKA come from the germline V gene (reference sequence). The CDR3 has 13 residues. Trimming at V came to 6 bases and at J to 4 bases, leaving 7 bases not matched to a gene. The CDR3 nucleotides read TGCAGTGCCTACCGGACAGGGGATTACGAGCAGTACTTC. The encoded protein is CSAYRTGDYEQYF.

The V and J genes are TRBV28 and TRBJ2-7, with TRBD1 as a possible D gene (6 bases). CDR1 and CDR2 (germline): MDHEN, SYDVKM. The germline V and J ends were trimmed by 11 bases and 7 bases, with 21 bases remaining between them. The CDR3 extends over 13 amino acids. The CDR3 region is CAALGGTMGEQYF. The CDR3 DNA follows: TGTGCCGCCTTAGGGGGAACGATGGGGGAGCAGTACTTC.

Worth noting for this clonotype: An end of the junction does not agree with germline; a read error may underlie this. J is TRBJ2-3 and V is TRBV5-4; 10 bases are shared with TRBD2. Germline V gene sequence: CDR1 SGHNT, CDR2 YYREEE (reference sequence). This CDR3 spans 17 amino acids. CDR3 DNA sequence: TGTGCCAGCAGCCCTCTTGCTCTAGCGGGGGTCACAGATGCGCAGTATTTT. Translation gives CASSPLALAGVTDAQYF.

The sample holds many counts of this clonotype. CDR3 residues: CASRDSDRFNEKLFF. In DNA form, the CDR3 reads TGTGCCAGCCGCGACTCCGACAGGTTTAATGAAAAACTGTTTTTT. V gene TRBV6-6 combines with J gene TRBJ1-4; maybe TRBD1 (6 bases). Looked up from germline, CDR1 is MNHNY and CDR2 is SVGAGI (reference sequence). The CDR3 totals 15 residues. With 8 bases removed from V and 4 bases from J, the gap between germline ends came to 17 bases.

The chain combines TRBV2 with TRBJ1-5; maybe TRBD1 (6 bases). The CDR3 spans 14 residues. Per germline, CDR1 SNHLY and CDR2 FYNNEI. Trimming removed 7 bases at V and 4 bases at J, with 14 bases between. The CDR3 DNA sequence: TGTGCCAGCAACCCGGGGGCGGGAAATCAGCCCCAGCATTTT. Its protein is CASNPGAGNQPQHF.

This clonotype showed up many times. The chain employs TRBV2 and TRBJ1-1; D remains unclear. CDR3 length: 12 amino acids. Germline V CDR1 and CDR2: SNHLY, FYNNEI. V lost 6 bases, J lost 2 bases, and 7 bases lay in between. The CDR3 reads CASSGPNTEAFF. The CDR3 DNA reads TGTGCCAGCAGCGGACCTAACACTGAAGCTTTCTTT.

This clonotype was detected ten times or more. The chain is built from TRBV19 and TRBJ1-3, with D unresolved. With 6 bases removed from V and 3 bases from J, the gap between germline ends came to 6 bases. The germline gives CDR1 LNHDA, CDR2 SQIVND (reference sequence). The CDR3 sequence is 12 residues long. In nucleotides, the CDR3 is TGTGCCAGTAGCTCAGTTGGAAACACCATATATTTT. Its protein is CASSSVGNTIYF.

This clonotype appeared many times. CDR3 sequence reads: CASSLSNYGYTF. Here the CDR3 DNA reads TGTGCCAGCAGTTTATCTAACTATGGCTACACCTTC. The chain is built from TRBV12-3 or TRBV12-4 and TRBJ1-2; no clear D. This CDR3 is built from 12 residues. V lost 2 bases to trimming and J lost 0 bases, with 1 base between them.